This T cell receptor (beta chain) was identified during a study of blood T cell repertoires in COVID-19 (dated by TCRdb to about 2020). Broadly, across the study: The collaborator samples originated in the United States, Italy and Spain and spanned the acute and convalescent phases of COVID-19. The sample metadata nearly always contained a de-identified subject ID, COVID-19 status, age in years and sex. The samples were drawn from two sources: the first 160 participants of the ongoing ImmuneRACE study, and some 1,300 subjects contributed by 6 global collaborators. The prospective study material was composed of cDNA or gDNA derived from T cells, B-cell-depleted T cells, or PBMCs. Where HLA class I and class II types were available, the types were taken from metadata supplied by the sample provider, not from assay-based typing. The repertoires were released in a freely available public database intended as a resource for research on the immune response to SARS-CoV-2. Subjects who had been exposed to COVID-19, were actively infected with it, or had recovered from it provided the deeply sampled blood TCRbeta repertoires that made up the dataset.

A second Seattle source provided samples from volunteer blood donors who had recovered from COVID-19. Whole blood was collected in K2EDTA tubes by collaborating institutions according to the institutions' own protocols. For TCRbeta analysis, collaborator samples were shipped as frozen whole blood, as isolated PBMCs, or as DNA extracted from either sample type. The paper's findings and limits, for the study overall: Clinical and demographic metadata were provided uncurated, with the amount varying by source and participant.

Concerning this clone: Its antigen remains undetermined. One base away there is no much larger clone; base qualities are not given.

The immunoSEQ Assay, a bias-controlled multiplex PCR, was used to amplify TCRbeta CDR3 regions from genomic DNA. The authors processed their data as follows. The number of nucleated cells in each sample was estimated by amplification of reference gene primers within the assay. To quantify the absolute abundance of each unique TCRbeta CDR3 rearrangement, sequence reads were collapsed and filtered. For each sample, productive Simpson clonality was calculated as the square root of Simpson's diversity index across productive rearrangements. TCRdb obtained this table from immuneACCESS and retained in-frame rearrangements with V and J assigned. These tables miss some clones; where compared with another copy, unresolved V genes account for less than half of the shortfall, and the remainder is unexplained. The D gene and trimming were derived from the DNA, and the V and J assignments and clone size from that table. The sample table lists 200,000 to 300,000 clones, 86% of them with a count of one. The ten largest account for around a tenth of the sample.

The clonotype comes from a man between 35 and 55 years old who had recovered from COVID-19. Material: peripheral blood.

The bases read TGTGCCTGGCAACTACGGACAGGGAGTTCTGAAAAACTGTTTTTT. Translated, it reads CAWQLRTGSSEKLFF. The V and J genes are TRBV30 and TRBJ1-4, with 8 bases in between that match TRBD1. Trimming removed 5 bases from V and 7 bases from J; the gene matches leave 12 bases unexplained. From the germline V gene (reference sequence), CDR1 is GTSNPN and CDR2 is SVGIG. Spanning cysteine to phenylalanine, the CDR3 consists of 15 amino acids. The sequence is cut down to CDR3 DNA, 45 bases in frame from base 1.